Included here is one TCR beta chain sequence, with context. These data come from a study of blood T cell repertoires in COVID-19. Study summary: Collection of acute and convalescent COVID-19 samples took place in the United States, Italy and Spain. T cells, B-cell-depleted T cells, or PBMCs provided the cDNA or gDNA that served as material.

Ages ranged from roughly 18 to 100 years, with residence in about 23 US areas. The junction had 6 bases not matched to a gene; V was cut back by 5 bases and J by 2 bases. CDR1 and CDR2 (germline): MNHEY, SVGAGI. The CDR3 consists of 15 residues. Data came from immunoSEQ multiplex PCR; TCRdb stores just in-frame clones and leaves some out. The profile covers about 240,000 clones, with approximately 90% appearing a single time and 3.5% to 5% taken by the ten largest. Input material: PBMCs or T cells enriched from blood (not recorded which). The receptor comes from a woman aged 25 to 45 who had recovered from COVID-19. The gene calls are TRBV6-5 and TRBJ2-1, with TRBD1 identical over 7 bases. The CDR3 bases are TGTGCCAGCAGTCTAGACAGGGATCCCTACAATGAGCAGTTCTTC. Protein: CASSLDRDPYNEQFF.